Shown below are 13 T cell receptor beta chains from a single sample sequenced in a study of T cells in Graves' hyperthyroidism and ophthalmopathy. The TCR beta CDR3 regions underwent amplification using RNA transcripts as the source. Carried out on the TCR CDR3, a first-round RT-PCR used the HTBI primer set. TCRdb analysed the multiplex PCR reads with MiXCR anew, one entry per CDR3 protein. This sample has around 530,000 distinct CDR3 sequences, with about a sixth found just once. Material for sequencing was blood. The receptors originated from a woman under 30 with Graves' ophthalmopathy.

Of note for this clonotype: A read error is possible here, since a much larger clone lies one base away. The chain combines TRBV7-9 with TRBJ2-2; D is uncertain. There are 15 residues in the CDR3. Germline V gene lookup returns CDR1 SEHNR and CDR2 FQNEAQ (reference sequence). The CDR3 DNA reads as TGTGCCGGCAGCTTCGGGTCTAGATATTCCGGGGAGCTGTTTTTT. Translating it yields CAGSFGSRYSGELFF.

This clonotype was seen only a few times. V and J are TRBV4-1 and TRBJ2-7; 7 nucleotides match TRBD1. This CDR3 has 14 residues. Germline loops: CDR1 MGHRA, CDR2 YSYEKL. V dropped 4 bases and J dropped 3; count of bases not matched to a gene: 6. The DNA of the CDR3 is TGCGCCAGCAGCCGCCGGGACAGACACTACGAGCAGTACTTC. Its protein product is CASSRRDRHYEQYF.

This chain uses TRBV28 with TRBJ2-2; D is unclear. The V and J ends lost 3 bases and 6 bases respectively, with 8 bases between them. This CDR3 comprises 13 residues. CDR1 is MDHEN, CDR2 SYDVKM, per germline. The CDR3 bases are TGTGCCAGCAGTTTTAAGGAATCCGGGGAGCTGTTTTTT. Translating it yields CASSFKESGELFF.

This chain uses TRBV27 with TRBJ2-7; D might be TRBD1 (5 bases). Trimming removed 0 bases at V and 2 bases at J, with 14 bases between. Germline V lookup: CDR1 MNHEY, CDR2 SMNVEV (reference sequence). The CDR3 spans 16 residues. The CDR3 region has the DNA TGTGCCAGCAGTTTATCGCTGGGGCCGCCGACCTACGAGCAGTACTTC. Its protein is CASSLSLGPPTYEQYF.

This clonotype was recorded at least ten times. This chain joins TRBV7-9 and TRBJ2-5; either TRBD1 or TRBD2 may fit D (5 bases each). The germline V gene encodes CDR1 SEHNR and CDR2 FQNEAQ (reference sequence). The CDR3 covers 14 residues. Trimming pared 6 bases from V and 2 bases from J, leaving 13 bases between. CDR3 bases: TGTGCCAGCAGTCGGCCGGGACCGCAAGAGACCCAGTACTTC. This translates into CASSRPGPQETQYF.

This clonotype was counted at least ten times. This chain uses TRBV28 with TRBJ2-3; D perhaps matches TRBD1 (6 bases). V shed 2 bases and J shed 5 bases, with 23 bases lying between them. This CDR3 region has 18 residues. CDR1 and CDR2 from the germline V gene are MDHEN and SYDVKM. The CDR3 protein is CASSLGGPRAFRRDTQYF. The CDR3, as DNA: TGTGCCAGCAGTTTAGGGGGCCCAAGGGCTTTTCGCAGAGATACGCAGTATTTT.

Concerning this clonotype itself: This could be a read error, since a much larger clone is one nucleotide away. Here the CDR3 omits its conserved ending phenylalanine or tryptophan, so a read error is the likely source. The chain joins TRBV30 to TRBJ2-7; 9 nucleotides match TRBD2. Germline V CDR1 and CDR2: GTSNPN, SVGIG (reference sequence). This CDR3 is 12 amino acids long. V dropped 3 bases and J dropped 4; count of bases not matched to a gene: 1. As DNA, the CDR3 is TGTGCCTGGAGGCTAGCGGGATACGAGCAGTACCTC. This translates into CAWRLAGYEQYL.

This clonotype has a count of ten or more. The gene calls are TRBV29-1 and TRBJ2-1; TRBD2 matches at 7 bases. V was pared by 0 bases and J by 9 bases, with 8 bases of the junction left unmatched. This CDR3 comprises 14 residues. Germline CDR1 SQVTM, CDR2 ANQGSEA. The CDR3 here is CSVEELAGVAEQFF. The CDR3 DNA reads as TGCAGCGTTGAAGAACTGGCGGGAGTGGCTGAGCAGTTCTTC.

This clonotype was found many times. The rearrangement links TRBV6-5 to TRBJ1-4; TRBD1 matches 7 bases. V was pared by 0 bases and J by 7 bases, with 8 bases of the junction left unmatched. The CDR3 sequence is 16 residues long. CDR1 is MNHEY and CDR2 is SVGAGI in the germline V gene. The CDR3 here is CASSYSSFRGVEKLFF. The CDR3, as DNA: TGTGCCAGCAGTTACTCGTCGTTCAGGGGGGTTGAAAAACTGTTTTTT.

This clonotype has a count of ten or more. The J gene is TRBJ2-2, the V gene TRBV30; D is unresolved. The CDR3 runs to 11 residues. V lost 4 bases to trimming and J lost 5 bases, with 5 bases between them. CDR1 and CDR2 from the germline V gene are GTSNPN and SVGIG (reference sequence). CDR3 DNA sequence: TGTGCCTGGACCTATACCGGGGAGCTGTTTTTT. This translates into CAWTYTGELFF.

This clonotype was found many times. CDR3 sequence (DNA): TGTGCCAGCAGTGACCAGCGGGTCACAGATACGCAGTATTTT. Protein: CASSDQRVTDTQYF. The V gene is TRBV2, the J gene TRBJ2-3, with a weak D call TRBD2 (6 bases). Trimming removed 3 bases from V and 2 bases from J, with 9 bases in between. Germline lookup yields CDR1 SNHLY and CDR2 FYNNEI. The CDR3 length is 14 residues.

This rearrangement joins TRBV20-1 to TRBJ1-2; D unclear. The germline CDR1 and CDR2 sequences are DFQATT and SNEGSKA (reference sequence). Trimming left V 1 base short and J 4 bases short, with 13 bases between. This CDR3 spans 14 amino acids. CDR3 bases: TGCAGTGCTAGAGTCGAGGGAGTGGGCTATGGCTACACCTTC. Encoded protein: CSARVEGVGYGYTF.

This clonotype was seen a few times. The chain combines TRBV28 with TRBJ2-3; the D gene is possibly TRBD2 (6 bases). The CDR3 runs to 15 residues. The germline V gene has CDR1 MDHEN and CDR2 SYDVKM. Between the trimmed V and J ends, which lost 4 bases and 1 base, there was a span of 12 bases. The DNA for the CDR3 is TGTGCCAGCAGTTCTCGGGACTCGCGCACAGATACGCAGTATTTT. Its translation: CASSSRDSRTDTQYF.